The 9 T cell receptor beta chains below all came from one sample that was sequenced in a study of radiotherapy plus CTLA-4 blockade in lung cancer. Clones were read by immunoSEQ multiplex PCR, and TCRdb kept only the in-frame ones, dropping some. The sample yields over 75,000 clones, 80% to 90% seen once. Sequences were derived from peripheral blood, sampled from a patient treated with radiotherapy plus ipilimumab. The receptors here all came from a human donor with non-small cell lung cancer who had stable disease on radiotherapy plus ipilimumab.

The chain recombines TRBV27 with TRBJ2-2, with TRBD2 identical over 8 bases. Losses at the gene ends were 8 bases for V and 5 bases for J; bases not matched to a gene: 7. This CDR3 region has 14 residues. Germline CDR1 is MNHEY and CDR2 is SMNVEV (reference sequence). The CDR3 DNA reads TGTGCCAGCGGCAACGGGGGGGCAACCGGGGAGCTGTTTTTT. Residues: CASGNGGATGELFF.

The gene calls are TRBV7-2 and TRBJ1-2; no clear D. Per the germline V gene, CDR1 is SGHTA and CDR2 is FQGNSA. This CDR3 region has 12 residues. Trimming left V 6 bases short and J 8 bases short, with 13 bases between. CDR3 amino acids: CASRNRTRGYTF. CDR3 DNA: TGTGCCAGCAGGAATCGCACGCGAGGCTACACCTTC.

V usage is TRBV5-1 and J usage is TRBJ1-1; the D is unclear. The CDR3 loop spans 14 amino acids. The germline V gene has CDR1 SGHRS and CDR2 YFSETQ. Trimming removed 0 bases from V and 1 base from J, with 7 bases in between. For the CDR3, the DNA is TGCGCCAGCAGCTTGGCGGGCGGGAACACTGAAGCTTTCTTT. It codes for CASSLAGGNTEAFF.

This chain links TRBV28 with TRBJ2-5, with TRBD1 matching 7 bases. Germline V gene lookup returns CDR1 MDHEN and CDR2 SYDVKM. This CDR3 region has 15 residues. V lost 2 bases to trimming and J lost 2 bases; unmatched junction nucleotides: 5. The CDR3 sequence: CASSLMAGGQETQYF. DNA of the CDR3: TGTGCCAGCAGTTTAATGGCAGGGGGACAAGAGACCCAGTACTTC.

The chain recombines TRBV7-8 with TRBJ2-5; no clear D. CDR1 and CDR2 from the germline V gene are SGHVS and FQNEAQ. The CDR3 has 14 amino acids. The germline V and J ends were trimmed by 2 bases and 5 bases, with 12 bases remaining between them. The CDR3 DNA follows: TGTGCCAGCAGCTTAATAGACGATGGGGAGACCCAGTACTTC. It encodes CASSLIDDGETQYF.

In this sample, this clone turned up once. The rearrangement links TRBV5-1 to TRBJ2-1; 7 bases agree with TRBD1. CDR1 is SGHRS, CDR2 YFSETQ, per germline. V was pared by 5 bases and J by 4 bases, with 9 bases of the junction left unmatched. CDR3 size: 15 residues. For the CDR3, the DNA is TGCGCCAGCAGTACCCAGGGGGTAGGGTACAATGAGCAGTTCTTC. Its translation: CASSTQGVGYNEQFF. Full variable domain (rest looked up from reference TRBV5-1 and TRBJ2-1): KAGVTQTPRYLIKTRGQQVTLSCSPISGHRSVSWYQQTPGQGLQFLFEYFSETQRNKGNFPGRFSGRQFSNSRSEMNVSTLELGDSALYLCASSTQGVGYNEQFFGPGTRLTVL.

V is TRBV21-1 and J is TRBJ1-5. TRBV21-1 is an annotated pseudogene. The CDR3 sequence is 16 residues long. Written as DNA, the CDR3 is TGTGCCAGCACCCCTTCGGCGGGCAGGCGGGGTCAGCCCCAGCATTTT. It is translated as CASTPSAGRRGQPQHF.

The genes are TRBV29-1 and TRBJ2-7, with a weak D call TRBD1 (7 bases). CDR3 length: 14 amino acids. Deletions cut 6 bases from V and 0 bases from J, with 15 bases between. Germline V gives CDR1 SQVTM, CDR2 ANQGSEA. The CDR3 DNA is TGCAGCGTAGCAGGGGGGACAGTCTCCTACGAGCAGTACTTC. Translating it yields CSVAGGTVSYEQYF.

Only a few counts were recorded for this clone. The chain combines TRBV4-1 with TRBJ2-1; 10 bases line up with TRBD2. This CDR3 is built from 18 residues. V lost 3 bases, J lost 9 bases, and 17 bases stayed unmatched. Germline V lookup: CDR1 MGHRA, CDR2 YSYEKL. The CDR3 region has the DNA TGCGCCAGCAGCCACGAACCTCCTAGCGGGAGATTTCTCAGTGAGCAGTTCTTC. The encoded protein is CASSHEPPSGRFLSEQFF.